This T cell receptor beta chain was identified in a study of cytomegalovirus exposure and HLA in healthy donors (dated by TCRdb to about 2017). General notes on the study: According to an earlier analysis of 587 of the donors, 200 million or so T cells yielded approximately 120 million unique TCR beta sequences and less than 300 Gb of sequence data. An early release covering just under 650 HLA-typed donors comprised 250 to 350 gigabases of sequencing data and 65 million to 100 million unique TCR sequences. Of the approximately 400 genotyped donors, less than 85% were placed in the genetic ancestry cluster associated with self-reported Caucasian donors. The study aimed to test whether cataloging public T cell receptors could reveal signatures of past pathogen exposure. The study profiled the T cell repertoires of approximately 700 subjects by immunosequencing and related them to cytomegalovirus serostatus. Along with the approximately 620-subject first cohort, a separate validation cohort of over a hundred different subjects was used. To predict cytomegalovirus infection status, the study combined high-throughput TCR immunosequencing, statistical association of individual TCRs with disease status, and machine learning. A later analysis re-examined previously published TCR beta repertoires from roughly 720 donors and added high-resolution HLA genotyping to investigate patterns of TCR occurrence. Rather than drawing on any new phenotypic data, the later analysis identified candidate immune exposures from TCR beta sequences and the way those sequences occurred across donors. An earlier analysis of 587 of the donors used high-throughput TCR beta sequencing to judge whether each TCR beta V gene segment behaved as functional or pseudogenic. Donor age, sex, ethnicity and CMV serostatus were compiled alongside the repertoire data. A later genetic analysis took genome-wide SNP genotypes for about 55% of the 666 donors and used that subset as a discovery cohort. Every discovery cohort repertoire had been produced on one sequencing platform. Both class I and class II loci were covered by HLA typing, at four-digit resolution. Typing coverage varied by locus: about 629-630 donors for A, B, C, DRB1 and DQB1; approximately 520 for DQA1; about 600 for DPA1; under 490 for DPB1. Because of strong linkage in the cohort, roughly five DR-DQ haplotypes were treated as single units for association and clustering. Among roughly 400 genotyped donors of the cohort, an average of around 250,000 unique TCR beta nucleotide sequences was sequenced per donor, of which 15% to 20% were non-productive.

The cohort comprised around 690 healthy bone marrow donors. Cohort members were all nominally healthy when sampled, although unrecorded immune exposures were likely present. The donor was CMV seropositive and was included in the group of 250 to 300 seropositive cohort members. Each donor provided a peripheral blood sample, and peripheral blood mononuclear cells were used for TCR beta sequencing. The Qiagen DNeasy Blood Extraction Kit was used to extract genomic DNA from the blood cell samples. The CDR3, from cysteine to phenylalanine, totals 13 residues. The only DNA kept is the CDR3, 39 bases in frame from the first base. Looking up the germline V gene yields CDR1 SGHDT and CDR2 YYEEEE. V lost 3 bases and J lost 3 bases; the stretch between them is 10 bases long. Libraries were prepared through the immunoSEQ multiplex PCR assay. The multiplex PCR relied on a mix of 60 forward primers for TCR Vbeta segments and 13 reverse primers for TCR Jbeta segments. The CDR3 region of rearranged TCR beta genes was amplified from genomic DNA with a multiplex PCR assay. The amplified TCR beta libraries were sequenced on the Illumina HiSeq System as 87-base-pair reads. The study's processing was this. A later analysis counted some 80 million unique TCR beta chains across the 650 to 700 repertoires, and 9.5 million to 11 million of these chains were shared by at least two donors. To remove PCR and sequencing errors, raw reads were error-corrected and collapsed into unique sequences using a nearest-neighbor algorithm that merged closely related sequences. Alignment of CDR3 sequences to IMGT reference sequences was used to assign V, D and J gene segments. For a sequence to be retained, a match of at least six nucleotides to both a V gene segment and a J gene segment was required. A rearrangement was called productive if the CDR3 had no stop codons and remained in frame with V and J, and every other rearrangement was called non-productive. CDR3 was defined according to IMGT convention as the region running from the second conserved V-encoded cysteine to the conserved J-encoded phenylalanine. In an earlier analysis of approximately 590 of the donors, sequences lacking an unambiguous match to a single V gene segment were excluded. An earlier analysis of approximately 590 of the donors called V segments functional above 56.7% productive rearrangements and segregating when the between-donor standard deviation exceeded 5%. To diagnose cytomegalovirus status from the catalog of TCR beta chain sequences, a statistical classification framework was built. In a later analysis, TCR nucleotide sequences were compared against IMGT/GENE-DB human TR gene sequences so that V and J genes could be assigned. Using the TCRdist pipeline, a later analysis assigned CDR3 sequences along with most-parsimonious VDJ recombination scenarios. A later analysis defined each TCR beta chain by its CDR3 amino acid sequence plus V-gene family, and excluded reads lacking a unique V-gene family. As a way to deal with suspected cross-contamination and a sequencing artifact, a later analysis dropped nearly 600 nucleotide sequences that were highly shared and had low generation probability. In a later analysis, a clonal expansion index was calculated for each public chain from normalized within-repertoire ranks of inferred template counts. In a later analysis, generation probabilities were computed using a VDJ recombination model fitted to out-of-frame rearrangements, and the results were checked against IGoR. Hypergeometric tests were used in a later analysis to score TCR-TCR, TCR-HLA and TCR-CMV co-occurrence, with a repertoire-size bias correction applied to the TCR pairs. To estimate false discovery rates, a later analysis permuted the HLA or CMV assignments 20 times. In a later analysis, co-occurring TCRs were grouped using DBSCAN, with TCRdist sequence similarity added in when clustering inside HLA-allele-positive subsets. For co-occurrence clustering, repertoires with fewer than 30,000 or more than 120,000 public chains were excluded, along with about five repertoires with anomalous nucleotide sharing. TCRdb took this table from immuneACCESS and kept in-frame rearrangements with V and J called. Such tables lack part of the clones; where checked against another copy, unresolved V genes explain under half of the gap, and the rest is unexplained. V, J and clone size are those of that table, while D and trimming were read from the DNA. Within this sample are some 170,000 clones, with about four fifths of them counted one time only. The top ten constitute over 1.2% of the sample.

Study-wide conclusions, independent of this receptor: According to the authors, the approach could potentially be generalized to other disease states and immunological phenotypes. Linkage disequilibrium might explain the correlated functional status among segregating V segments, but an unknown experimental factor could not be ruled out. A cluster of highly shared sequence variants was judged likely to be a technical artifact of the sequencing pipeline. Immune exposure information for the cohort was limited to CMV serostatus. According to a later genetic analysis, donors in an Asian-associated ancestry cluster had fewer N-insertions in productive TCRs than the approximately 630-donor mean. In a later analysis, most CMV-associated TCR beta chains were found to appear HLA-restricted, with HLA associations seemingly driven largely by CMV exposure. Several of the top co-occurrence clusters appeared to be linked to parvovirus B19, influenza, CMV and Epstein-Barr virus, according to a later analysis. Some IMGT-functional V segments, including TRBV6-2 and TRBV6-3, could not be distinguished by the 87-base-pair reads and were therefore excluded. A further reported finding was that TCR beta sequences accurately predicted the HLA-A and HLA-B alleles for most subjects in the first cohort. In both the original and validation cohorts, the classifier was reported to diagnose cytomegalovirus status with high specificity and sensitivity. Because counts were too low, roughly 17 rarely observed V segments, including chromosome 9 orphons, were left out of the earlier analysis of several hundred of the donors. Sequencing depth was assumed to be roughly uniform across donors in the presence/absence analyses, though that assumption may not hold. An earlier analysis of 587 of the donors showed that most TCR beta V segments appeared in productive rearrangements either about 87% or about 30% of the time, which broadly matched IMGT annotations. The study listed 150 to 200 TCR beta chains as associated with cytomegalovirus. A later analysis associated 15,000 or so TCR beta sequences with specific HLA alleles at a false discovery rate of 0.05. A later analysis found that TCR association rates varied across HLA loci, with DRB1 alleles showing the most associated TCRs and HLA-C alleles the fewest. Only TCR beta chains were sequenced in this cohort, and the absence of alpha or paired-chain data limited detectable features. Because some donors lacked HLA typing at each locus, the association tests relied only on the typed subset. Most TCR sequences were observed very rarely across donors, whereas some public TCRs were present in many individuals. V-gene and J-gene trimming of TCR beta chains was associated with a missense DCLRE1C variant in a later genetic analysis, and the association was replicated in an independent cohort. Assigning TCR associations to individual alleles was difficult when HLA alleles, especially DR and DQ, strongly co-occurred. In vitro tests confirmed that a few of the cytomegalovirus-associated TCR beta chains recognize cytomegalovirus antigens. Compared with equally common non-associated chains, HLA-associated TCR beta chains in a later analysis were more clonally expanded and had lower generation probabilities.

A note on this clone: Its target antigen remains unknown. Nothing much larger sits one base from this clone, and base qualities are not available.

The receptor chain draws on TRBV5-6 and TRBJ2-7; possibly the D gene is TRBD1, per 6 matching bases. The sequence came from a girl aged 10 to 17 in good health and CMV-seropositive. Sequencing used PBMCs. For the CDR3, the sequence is CASSSGHGYEQYF. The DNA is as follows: TGTGCCAGCAGCTCGGGACATGGCTACGAGCAGTACTTC.